This T cell receptor beta chain was recovered during a study of blood T cells in healthy people across ages. Study-level points and caveats: A strong correlation between TCR beta diversity and naive T cell percentage was seen. Naive CD4+ cell counts and diversity both ran higher in long-lived than in aged donors.

Roughly 10 milliliters of peripheral blood were drawn from each donor. They isolated at least 6.5 million PBMCs from each sample. PCR was performed a second time for about 6 to 12 cycles using a sample-barcoded 5' primer and a J-beta primer mix. TCRdb recomputed calls from the 5' RACE reads with MiXCR, one row per CDR3 protein. The repertoire consists of approximately 1.5 million distinct CDR3 sequences, with roughly 43% occurring once and the leading ten covering approximately 4%. The germline CDR1 and CDR2 sequences are MNHEY and SMNVEV (reference sequence). CDR3 size: 17 residues. V lost 2 bases, J lost 6 bases, and 12 bases stayed unmatched. In the case of this clonotype: The antigen remains unidentified.

The material sequenced was blood. The TCR sequence derives from a woman younger than 30 in good health. The V gene is TRBV27, the J gene TRBJ2-1; 8 bases agree with TRBD1. In DNA, the CDR3 is TGTGCCAGCAGTTTACTCCCCGGGGACAGGAGCTTCAATGAGCAGTTCTTC. Protein product: CASSLLPGDRSFNEQFF.